This T cell receptor beta chain was documented in a study of Graves' ophthalmopathy and Graves' hyperthyroidism. Transcripts of RNA were the source for amplifying TCR beta CDR3 regions. Following a first-round RT-PCR that used HTBI primers, a second-round multiplex PCR was carried out. TCRdb fed the multiplex PCR reads into MiXCR, producing one record per CDR3 protein. The table has some 410,000 distinct CDR3 sequences, under 25% seen once. This clonotype was picked up many times. The CDR3 runs 13 residues. The V gene end was trimmed by 8 bases and the J gene end by 7 bases; junction bases not matched to a gene: 6.

The V gene is TRBV12-3 or TRBV12-4, the J gene TRBJ1-5; 9 nucleotides agree with TRBD1. This TCR came from a woman under 30 with stable Graves' hyperthyroidism. Input material: peripheral blood. The CDR3 region is CASGTGLGQPQHF. As DNA, the CDR3 is TGTGCCAGCGGGACAGGGTTGGGGCAGCCCCAGCATTTT.